Listed below are T cell receptor gamma chains from one sample, sequenced in a study of Vδ1+ human thymocytes. TCRdb re-called clones from the multiplex PCR reads via CATT. The data hold tens of thousands of gamma-chain clones, with over 15% observed a single time. Source material: Vdelta1+ gamma-delta thymocytes from the thymus. These receptor sequences come from a boy under three years old who had congenital heart surgery. Both conserved end residues are part of each CDR3. Not all rows give a size; the values are once, few, many and, for expanded clones, a class.

V gene	clone size	J gene	CDR3 DNA	CDR3 protein
TRGV4	few	TRGJ1/TRGJ2	TGTGCCACCTGGGATAATCCAAGAAAACTCTTT	CATWDNPRKLF
TRGV4	.	TRGJP2	TGTGCCACCTGGGATGGCCTTGGCGATTGGATCAAGACGTTT	CATWDGLGDWIKTF
TRGV3	few	TRGJ1/TRGJ2	TGTGCCACCTGGGACAGACCTTCGAATTATTATAAGAAACTCTTT	CATWDRPSNYYKKLF
TRGV4	.	TRGJ1/TRGJ2	TGTGCCACCTGGGAAGCCCTGGGTTATAAGAAACTCTTT	CATWEALGYKKLF
TRGV4	few	TRGJ1/TRGJ2	TGTGCCACCTGGGGCTTGAATTATTATAAGAAACTCTTT	CATWGLNYYKKLF
TRGV2	few	TRGJ1/TRGJ2	TGTGCCACCTGGGACGGGCCGGCGTATTATAAGAAACTCTTT	CATWDGPAYYKKLF
TRGV5	.	TRGJ1/TRGJ2	TGTGCCACCTGGGACAGGCCTATTATTTATAAGAAACTCTTT	CATWDRPIIYKKLF
TRGV4	once	TRGJ1/TRGJ2	TGTGCCACCTGGGATGGCGTCGCATATTATAAGAAACTCTTT	CATWDGVAYYKKLF
TRGV2	.	TRGJ1/TRGJ2	TGTGCCACCTGGGACGGGCCGCTTTTCAAGAAACTCTTT	CATWDGPLFKKLF
TRGV9	few	TRGJ1/TRGJ2	TGTGCCTTGTGGAATTCGATTTATTATAAGAAACTCTTT	CALWNSIYYKKLF
TRGV4	.	TRGJ1/TRGJ2	TGTGCCACCTGGGATGGGCACAAACTCTTT	CATWDGHKLF
TRGV3	.	TRGJP	TGTGCCACCTGGTCTTGGTTGGGCAAAAAAATCAAGGTATTT	CATWSWLGKKIKVF
TRGV4	.	TRGJ1/TRGJ2	TGTGCCACCTGGGAGGCATATTATAAGAAACTCTTT	CATWEAYYKKLF
TRGV9	.	TRGJ1/TRGJ2	TGTGCCTTGTGGGAGGTGCAGAACTATAAGAAACTCTTT	CALWEVQNYKKLF
TRGV3	.	TRGJ1/TRGJ2	TGTGCCCCCAAGTCTTTGAATTATTATAAGAAACTCTTT	CAPKSLNYYKKLF
TRGV8	.	TRGJ1/TRGJ2	TGTGCCACCTGGGATTGTCGGGGGGATTATTATAAGAAACTCTTT	CATWDCRGDYYKKLF
TRGV2	.	TRGJP2	TGTGCCACCTGGGACGGGCCCTGCGATTGGATCAAGACGTTT	CATWDGPCDWIKTF
TRGV3	few	TRGJ1/TRGJ2	TGTGCCACCTGGGACAGGCCCCGATATAAGAAACTCTTT	CATWDRPRYKKLF
TRGV8	.	TRGJP2	TGTGCCACCTGGGATAGCGGACGTAGTGATTGGATCAAGACGTTT	CATWDSGRSDWIKTF
TRGV4	medium-sized	TRGJ1/TRGJ2	TGTGCCACCTGGGATGGCCATAAGAAACTCTTT	CATWDGHKKLF
TRGV2	few	TRGJ1/TRGJ2	TGTGCCACCTGGGACGGCCGTTCTAATAAGAAACTCTTT	CATWDGRSNKKLF
TRGV3	.	TRGJ1/TRGJ2	TGTGCCACCTGGGACAGGCGGTCAAATTATTATAAGAAACTCTTT	CATWDRRSNYYKKLF
TRGV8	few	TRGJ1/TRGJ2	TGTGCCACTCTAGTTCCTAAGAAACTCTTT	CATLVPKKLF
TRGV3	.	TRGJ1/TRGJ2	TGTGCCACCTGGGACATTGACGGGAAACTCTTT	CATWDIDGKLF
TRGV5	medium-sized	TRGJ1/TRGJ2	TGTGCCACCTGGGACAGAGGGAAACTCTTT	CATWDRGKLF
TRGV3	few	TRGJP2	TGTGCCACCTGGGCCTTGGAGGGTGATTGGATCAAGACGTTT	CATWALEGDWIKTF
TRGV5	.	TRGJ1/TRGJ2	TGTGCCACCTGGGCCCTTTCCAAGAAACTCTTT	CATWALSKKLF
TRGV3	.	TRGJ1/TRGJ2	TGTGCCACCTGGGACACCGGTGAACATTATTATAAGAAACTCTTT	CATWDTGEHYYKKLF
TRGV4	.	TRGJ1/TRGJ2	TGTGCCACCTGGGATGCTGCGAAACTCTTT	CATWDAAKLF
TRGV5	.	TRGJ1/TRGJ2	TGTGCCACCTGGGACAACCTCTATTATTATAAGAAACTCTTT	CATWDNLYYYKKLF
TRGV9	few	TRGJP	TGTGCCTTGTGGGAGGTGCCCGTGGGCAAAAAAATCAAGGTATTT	CALWEVPVGKKIKVF
TRGV2	.	TRGJP1	TGTGCCACCTGGGACGGGCAGCGGGATACCACTGGTTGGCTCAAGATATTT	CATWDGQRDTTGWLKIF
TRGV3	few	TRGJ1/TRGJ2	TGTGCCACCTGGGACAGATCCCCCTTTAAGAAACTCTTT	CATWDRSPFKKLF
TRGV5	few	TRGJ1/TRGJ2	TGTGCCACTTCCTTCGATAAGAAACTCTTT	CATSFDKKLF
TRGV3	few	TRGJ1/TRGJ2	TGTGCCACCTGGGACAGGCTCCCCTCCTCGAATTATTATAAGAAACTCTTT	CATWDRLPSSNYYKKLF
TRGV8	few	TRGJP1	TGTGCCACCTGGGATCGGTCCACTGGTTGGTTCAAGATATTT	CATWDRSTGWFKIF
TRGV9	.	TRGJ1/TRGJ2	TGTGCCTTGTGGGAGGTGCACGAATTCTATTATAAGAAACTCTTT	CALWEVHEFYYKKLF
TRGV9	.	TRGJ1/TRGJ2	TGTGCCTTGTGGGAGGTGGGAAGGCGGTATTATAAGAAACTCTTT	CALWEVGRRYYKKLF
TRGV4	.	TRGJ1/TRGJ2	TGTGCCACCTGGGAGCCCAAGAAACTCTTT	CATWEPKKLF
TRGV8	.	TRGJ1/TRGJ2	TGTGCCACCTGGGATGGGCAGCAGAGTTATAAGAAACTCTTT	CATWDGQQSYKKLF
TRGV4	few	TRGJP1	TGTGCCACCTGGGGTCCAACTGGTTGGTTCAAGATATTT	CATWGPTGWFKIF
TRGV9	.	TRGJ1/TRGJ2	TGTGCCTTGTCAAGTTATTATAAGAAACTCTTT	CALSSYYKKLF
TRGV2	few	TRGJ1/TRGJ2	TGTGCCACCTGGGCGGGCTATAAGAAACTCTTT	CATWAGYKKLF
TRGV9	few	TRGJP	TGTGCCTTGTGGGAGGTGCAGAATGAGTTGGGCAAAAAAATCAAGGTATTT	CALWEVQNELGKKIKVF
TRGV9	few	TRGJ1/TRGJ2	TGTGCCTTGTGGGAGGTGGGTTTTGGATATAAGAAACTCTTT	CALWEVGFGYKKLF
TRGV9	.	TRGJ1/TRGJ2	TGTGCCTTGTGGGAGGTGCATTCGGGGCTATTCTATTATAAGAAACTCTTT	CALWEVHSGLFYYKKLF
TRGV2	few	TRGJ1/TRGJ2	TGTGCCACCTGGGACGGGCTACCGTATTATAAGAAACTCTTT	CATWDGLPYYKKLF
TRGV8	.	TRGJP	TGTGCCACCTGGGATATTAGTAGGATCAAGGTATTT	CATWDISRIKVF
TRGV5	medium-sized	TRGJP1	TGTGCCACCTGGGACAGGCCTGGTTGGTTCAAGATATTT	CATWDRPGWFKIF
TRGV3	.	TRGJP2	TGTGCCACCTGGGACAGGATTCACCGGGGTGGTAGTGATTGGATCAAGACGTTT	CATWDRIHRGGSDWIKTF
TRGV4	.	TRGJP2	TGTGCCACCTGGGATGTTTGTGATTGGATCAAGACGTTT	CATWDVCDWIKTF
TRGV4	.	TRGJ1/TRGJ2	TGTGCCACCTGGGTTCCGTATTATTATAAGAAACTCTTT	CATWVPYYYKKLF
TRGV2	.	TRGJ1/TRGJ2	TGTGCCACCTGGGACAAGCTGGATTATAAGAAACTCTTT	CATWDKLDYKKLF
TRGV9	.	TRGJ1/TRGJ2	TGTGCCTTGTGGGAGGTGTGGGATTTGGATTATTATAAGAAACTCTTT	CALWEVWDLDYYKKLF
TRGV4	.	TRGJ1/TRGJ2	TGTGCCACCTGTGAATGGGAGAAACTCTTT	CATCEWEKLF
TRGV9	.	TRGJ1/TRGJ2	TGTGCCTTGTGGGAGGTGCATCAAGGGGAGAAACTCTTT	CALWEVHQGEKLF
TRGV9	.	TRGJ1/TRGJ2	TGTGCCTTGTGGGAGGGCCCCCTTTATTATAAGAAACTCTTT	CALWEGPLYYKKLF
TRGV4	.	TRGJ1/TRGJ2	TGTGCCACCTGGGATGCGGGTTATTATAAGAAACTCTTT	CATWDAGYYKKLF